A selection of T cell receptor beta chains follows, all from one sample in a study of cytomegalovirus exposure and HLA in healthy donors. TCRdb's copy holds only in-frame clones and misses some; the assay was immunoSEQ multiplex PCR. This table holds 110,000 or so clones, over 60% found once. Sequencing input: PBMCs. The receptors here all came from a man between 18 and 35 years old in good health and CMV-seropositive. CDR3s include the opening cysteine and the closing phenylalanine or tryptophan. The D gene is left open where the match is weak. Clone size appears in some rows only: once, few, many, or a class for an expanded clone.

TRBJ1-2 | - | TRBV2 | 14 | - | TGTGCCAGCAGTGACCAGGGCCCTAACTATGGCTACACCTTC | CASSDQGPNYGYTF
TRBJ1-1 | - | TRBV27 | 14 | - | TGTGCCAGCAGGTTAAATGACTGGAACACTGAAGCTTTCTTT | CASRLNDWNTEAFF
TRBJ2-1 | TRBD2 | TRBV6-6 | 16 | - | TGTGCCAGCAGTACGGGACTAGCGGAACATTACAATGAGCAGTTCTTC | CASSTGLAEHYNEQFF
TRBJ2-5 | TRBD2 | TRBV28 | 15 | - | TGTGCCAGCAGTCCCGGGACTAGCGGGAGGGCGACCCAGTACTTC | CASSPGTSGRATQYF
TRBJ1-1 | - | TRBV6-5 | 14 | - | TGTGCCAGCACCGACACGAGGGAGAACACTGAAGCTTTCTTT | CASTDTRENTEAFF
TRBJ1-1 | - | TRBV5-4 | 16 | - | TGTGCCAGCAGCTTGAGACAGGAGACTCCGAACACTGAAGCTTTCTTT | CASSLRQETPNTEAFF
TRBJ2-1 | TRBD1 | TRBV29-1 | 15 | - | TGCAGCGTCCCTGACAGGGGGGGGGCCTACAATGAGCAGTTCTTC | CSVPDRGGAYNEQFF
TRBJ1-2 | - | TRBV6-6 | 13 | - | TGTGCCAGCACAAACAGACCCTACTATGGCTACACCTTC | CASTNRPYYGYTF
TRBJ1-2 | TRBD1 | TRBV29-1 | 16 | - | TGCAGCGTTGATTTACAGCGGGACAGGATTGAATATGGCTACACCTTC | CSVDLQRDRIEYGYTF
TRBJ2-7 | TRBD1 | TRBV29-1 | 14 | once | TGCAGCGTCCCAGTAGGACAGGGCCCCTACGAGCAGTACTTC | CSVPVGQGPYEQYF
TRBJ1-2 | TRBD1 | TRBV5-1 | 15 | once | TGCGCCAGCAGCTCGACCCCGGGACAGATTTATGGCTACACCTTC | CASSSTPGQIYGYTF
TRBJ1-2 | - | TRBV6-5 | 16 | - | TGTGCCAGCAGTTACTCTGAGCAGGGGCCCAACTATGGCTACACCTTC | CASSYSEQGPNYGYTF
TRBJ1-5 | - | TRBV6-6 | 16 | - | TGTGCCAGCAGTTACCCTAGCTCCTCACACAATCAGCCCCAGCATTTT | CASSYPSSSHNQPQHF